What follows is one TCR beta chain and its context. The antigen is unknown. The sample is drawn from a study of cytomegalovirus exposure and HLA in healthy donors. Study-wide points: Among donors in an Asian-associated ancestry cluster, a later analysis reportedly found fewer N-insertions than the roughly 610-donor mean. After further analysis at a later stage, roughly 16,000 TCR beta sequences were associated with HLA alleles at 0.05 false discovery rate. Testing in vitro showed a few CMV-associated chains specific for CMV antigens.

With 60 Vbeta and 13 Jbeta primers, the PCR was carried out. Profiling relied on immunoSEQ multiplex PCR, and the TCRdb table lists in-frame clones only, not all of them. The sample shows roughly 140,000 clones, and less than 3% sits with its ten largest clones. Per germline, CDR1 LNHDA and CDR2 SQIVND (reference sequence). The CDR3 consists of 16 residues. Trimming cost V 3 bases and J 0 bases, with 12 bases left between them. Unrecorded immune exposure was likely among donors, who were nominally healthy when sampled. The clonotype was recovered from a man aged 35-49 years in good health and CMV-seronegative. Material: PBMCs. J is TRBJ2-1 and V is TRBV19, with a weak D call TRBD2 (6 bases). The CDR3: CASSINAGSSYNEQFF. For the CDR3, the DNA is TGTGCCAGTAGTATTAACGCGGGGAGCTCCTACAATGAGCAGTTCTTC.